This T cell receptor beta chain was sequenced in a study of tumor and adjacent non-tumor tissue in lung cancer. V lost 5 bases and J 9 bases, leaving 17 bases between the germline ends. This CDR3 region has 12 residues. Germline assignment: CDR1 DFQATT and CDR2 SNEGSKA (reference sequence). TCRbeta libraries were built with three rounds of nested PCR, modified from ARM-PCR. TCRdb passed the multiplex PCR reads through MiXCR, listing each CDR3 protein once. The data hold roughly 220,000 distinct CDR3 sequences, with 71% observed a single time. No cell sorting was done before RNA was extracted from the tissue.

V and J are TRBV20-1 and TRBJ2-7; a weak D match, TRBD1 (6 bases). Sequencing was carried out using lung tumor tissue. This TCR came from a man aged 55 to 69 with non-small cell lung cancer. This chain's CDR3 is CSAELTGLSQYF. CDR3 in DNA: TGCAGTGCTGAACTTACAGGGCTGTCGCAGTACTTC.